Presented here are 20 T cell receptor beta chains from one specimen sequenced in a study of shared clonotypes between healthy human individuals. TCRdb's table, derived via immunoSEQ multiplex PCR, lists solely in-frame clones and lacks some. This sample carries about a million clones, about three quarters of them seen once, and the ten largest clones take about 1.5%. Sequencing was performed on memory CD4+ T cells sorted from blood. Indicated subset: CD45RA-negative fraction. All receptors come from a man aged 18 to 35 in good health.

This sequence joins TRBV4-3 and TRBJ2-7; the match to TRBD2 covers 12 bases. The V gene end was trimmed by 1 base and the J gene end by 2 bases; junction bases not matched to a gene: 15. The germline CDR1 and CDR2 sequences are LGHNA and YSLEER. The CDR3 extends over 20 amino acids. CDR3 sequence reads: CASSQAGAGGLAGGPYEQYF. CDR3 DNA sequence: TGCGCCAGCAGCCAAGCCGGGGCCGGAGGTCTAGCGGGAGGGCCCTACGAGCAGTACTTC.

The rearrangement uses TRBV28 and TRBJ2-1, with D tentatively TRBD1 or TRBD2 (5 bases each). Germline CDR1 is MDHEN and CDR2 is SYDVKM. Trimming shortened V by 2 bases and J by 5 bases, and 13 bases separated the two germline ends. CDR3 length: 15 amino acids. The CDR3 nucleotides are TGTGCCAGCAGTTTAGGTGGGACGGTAAACAATGAGCAGTTCTTC. It is translated as CASSLGGTVNNEQFF.

This clone has a single count. This chain links TRBV28 with TRBJ2-1; perhaps D is TRBD1 or TRBD2 (7 bases each). The germline CDR1 and CDR2 sequences are MDHEN and SYDVKM. CDR3 length: 14 amino acids. Trimming removed 5 bases at V and 4 bases at J, with 12 bases between. CDR3 in DNA: TGTGCCAGCAGTCCAGGGGGGGGATACAATGAGCAGTTCTTC. Its translation is CASSPGGGYNEQFF.

V usage is TRBV6-1 and J usage is TRBJ2-1, with a possible D match to TRBD1 (6 bases). Trimming took off 4 bases at V and 2 bases at J, with 9 bases between the two ends. Germline CDR1 reads MNHNS; CDR2 reads SASEGT. The CDR3 has 14 residues. The CDR3 DNA reads as TGTGCCAGCAGTGGGGGGACAACCTACAATGAGCAGTTCTTC. As protein: CASSGGTTYNEQFF.

This clone was seen more than once but under ten times. The chain has TRBV19 and TRBJ2-7; weak D call: TRBD2 (6 bases). The CDR3 consists of 15 residues. With 2 bases removed from V and 7 bases from J, the gap between germline ends came to 18 bases. Germline V CDR1 and CDR2: LNHDA, SQIVND (reference sequence). CDR3 sequence: CASSIFPGRIEEQYF. CDR3 DNA: TGTGCCAGTAGTATATTTCCAGGGAGGATTGAAGAGCAGTACTTC.

This clone was detected only a few times. The chain carries TRBV30 and TRBJ1-4; TRBD1 matches 7 bases. Germline V lookup: CDR1 GTSNPN, CDR2 SVGIG (reference sequence). There are 14 residues in the CDR3. With 4 bases clipped from V and 6 bases from J, the junction kept 8 bases outside the gene matches. The CDR3 coding sequence is TGTGCCTGGAAGAAGACAGGGCTGGATGAAAAACTGTTTTTT. It encodes CAWKKTGLDEKLFF.

The chain carries TRBV10-3 and TRBJ2-7; 9 bases align to TRBD1. This CDR3 has 14 amino acids. The germline V gene encodes CDR1 ENHRY and CDR2 SYGVKD. V dropped 8 bases and J dropped 7; count of bases not matched to a gene: 12. Here the CDR3 DNA reads TGTGCCATCGGGGCGGGACAGGGACCATCTGAGCAGTACTTC. Translation gives CAIGAGQGPSEQYF.

This clone came up once. The chain is built from TRBV7-9 and TRBJ2-2; D is unclear. Looked up from germline, CDR1 is SEHNR and CDR2 is FQNEAQ (reference sequence). The CDR3 is made up of 12 amino acids. V was cut by 3 bases and J by 7 bases, with 6 bases left in between. As DNA, the CDR3 is TGTGCCAGCAGCTTGAGTATCGGGGAGCTGTTTTTT. It translates to CASSLSIGELFF.

The chain employs TRBV28 and TRBJ1-4, with no clear D. This CDR3 comprises 14 residues. CDR1 and CDR2 from the germline V gene are MDHEN and SYDVKM. The V end lost 7 bases, the J end lost 8 bases, and 17 bases lay between the germline ends. The CDR3 protein is CASTEQAVGEKLFF. The CDR3 coding sequence is TGTGCCAGCACGGAGCAGGCGGTGGGGGAAAAACTGTTTTTT. Combining the CDR3 with reference TRBV28 and TRBJ1-4 gives the whole variable domain DVKVTQSSRYLVKRTGEKVFLECVQDMDHENMFWYRQDPGLGLRLIYFSYDVKMKEKGDIPEGYSVSREKKERFSLILESASTNQTSMYLCASTEQAVGEKLFFGSGTQLSVL.

This chain joins TRBV13 and TRBJ1-1; D is unclear. Germline V gene data show CDR1 as PRHDT and CDR2 as FYEKMQ (reference sequence). Trimming took off 5 bases at V and 1 base at J, with 14 bases between the two ends. The CDR3 consists of 15 residues. DNA for the CDR3: TGTGCCAGCAGCCCTTTAGGCGGGAGGAACACTGAAGCTTTCTTT. Its protein product is CASSPLGGRNTEAFF.

The chain uses TRBV10-1 and TRBJ2-3, with 8 bases matching TRBD2. Germline V gives CDR1 WNHNN, CDR2 SYGVQD (reference sequence). The CDR3 sequence is 16 residues long. The J segment lost 1 base and the V segment lost 4 bases, leaving 7 bases of the junction unmatched. CDR3 nucleotides: TGCGCCAGCAGTGCAGGACGGGGGGGAGGCACAGATACGCAGTATTTT. Translated, it gives CASSAGRGGGTDTQYF.

This clone was counted once. V usage is TRBV15 and J usage is TRBJ2-1, with a weak D call TRBD1 (6 bases). Trimming removed 2 bases from V and 12 bases from J, with 14 bases in between. This CDR3 region has 13 residues. Germline values: CDR1 LNHNV, CDR2 YYDKDF (reference sequence). This CDR3 is CATSRSGTPGQFF. Written as DNA, the CDR3 is TGTGCCACCAGCAGAAGTGGGACACCAGGGCAGTTCTTC.

Comments on this clone: At one boundary the junction diverges from the germline segment, which might be a read error. The rearrangement joins TRBV6-6 to TRBJ2-7; TRBD1 is a possible D gene (6 bases). From germline, CDR1 is MNHNY and CDR2 SVGAGI (reference sequence). This CDR3 has 11 residues. CDR3 sequence: CASSSPRDKAF. The CDR3 nucleotides read TGTGCCAGCAGTTCCCCCCGGGACAAAGCCTTC.

The gene calls are TRBV25-1 and TRBJ1-2; D not resolved. The CDR3 loop spans 13 amino acids. Trimming took 2 bases from V and 13 from J, leaving 17 bases between them. The germline V gene has CDR1 MGHDK and CDR2 SYGVNS. The chain's CDR3 is CASSEVGQASCTF. The CDR3 bases are TGTGCCAGCAGTGAAGTCGGGCAGGCGTCCTGCACCTTC.

This chain uses TRBV15 with TRBJ2-7; D is ambiguous. Germline V gene sequence: CDR1 LNHNV, CDR2 YYDKDF (reference sequence). V was shortened by 3 bases and J by 5 bases, with 5 bases between the two germline ends. This CDR3 region has 11 residues. The CDR3: CATSRFDEQYF. The CDR3 DNA reads TGTGCCACCAGCAGGTTCGACGAGCAGTACTTC.

This sequence joins TRBV20-1 and TRBJ1-2; D uncertain. Trimming took 3 bases from V and 8 from J, leaving 10 bases between them. CDR1 and CDR2 (germline): DFQATT, SNEGSKA (reference sequence). CDR3 size: 11 residues. CDR3 residues: CSASKAPGYTF. The CDR3 DNA is TGCAGTGCTAGTAAGGCTCCCGGCTACACCTTC.

The genes are TRBV7-8 and TRBJ2-6; a possible D gene is TRBD2 (6 bases). V lost 0 bases and J 4 bases, leaving 16 bases between the germline ends. Germline loops: CDR1 SGHVS, CDR2 FQNEAQ. CDR3 length: 18 amino acids. The CDR3 coding sequence is TGTGCCAGCAGCTTAGCTTCGTGGGGCGGAGGGGGGGCCAACGTCCTGACTTTC. Protein sequence: CASSLASWGGGGANVLTF.

The chain employs TRBV28 and TRBJ2-2; D tentatively reads TRBD1 or TRBD2 (6 bases each). Germline-derived CDR1 and CDR2 are MDHEN and SYDVKM. The V and J ends lost 5 bases and 5 bases respectively, with 15 bases between them. This CDR3 contains 15 residues. CDR3 nucleotide sequence: TGTGCCAGCAGTCCCCCGCTAGGGGGGACCGGGGAGCTGTTTTTT. Translated, it gives CASSPPLGGTGELFF.

As to this clone: In the same sample, other DNA sequences code for this CDR3. V is TRBV5-1 and J is TRBJ2-7; D uncertain. V shed 5 bases and J shed 0 bases, with 9 bases lying between them. Germline V gene lookup returns CDR1 SGHRS and CDR2 YFSETQ. The CDR3 length is 13 residues. The CDR3 nucleotides are TGCGCCAGCAGTTCGTTACTCTCCTACGAGCAGTACTTC. This gives the protein CASSSLLSYEQYF.

In this sample, this clone turned up a few times. V usage is TRBV19 and J usage is TRBJ1-1, with unresolved D. The CDR3 loop spans 14 amino acids. Germline lookup yields CDR1 LNHDA and CDR2 SQIVND (reference sequence). The ends were cut back, 6 bases at V and 7 bases at J, with 18 bases in the middle. The CDR3 loop reads CASRHTSSLYEAFF. CDR3 nucleotides: TGTGCCAGTAGGCACACAAGTTCCCTATATGAAGCTTTCTTT. Based on the CDR3 plus reference TRBV19 and TRBJ1-1, the full variable domain is DGGITQSPKYLFRKEGQNVTLSCEQNLNHDAMYWYRQDPGQGLRLIYYSQIVNDFQKGDIAEGYSVSREKKESFPLTVTSAQKNPTAFYLCASRHTSSLYEAFFGQGTRLTVV.